This T cell receptor (beta chain) emerged from a study of CD8 T cells in ankylosing spondylitis. Study-wide findings and caveats: Reportedly, matched ankylosing spondylitis synovial fluid was significantly enriched for disease-linked clones. A TCR beta motif of seven or eight highly homologous variants appeared characteristic of ankylosing spondylitis blood.

Remarks on this clonotype: The antigen is undetermined.

TCR beta libraries were made by quantitative 5'-RACE with molecular barcodes. TCRdb reanalysed the 5' RACE reads using MiXCR and keeps one entry per CDR3 protein. The sample has 200,000 to 250,000 distinct CDR3 sequences, roughly 32% seen once. The CDR3 extends over 14 amino acids. Germline loops: CDR1 MNHEY, CDR2 SVGAGI. Trimming at V came to 2 bases and at J to 9 bases, leaving 9 bases not matched to a gene. Material for sequencing was blood, either unsorted or a sorted T cell fraction (not recorded which). This TCR came from a male donor with ankylosing spondylitis or in good health (not recorded which). The V call is TRBV6-5, the J call TRBJ1-1; 7 nucleotides agree with TRBD1. Written as DNA, the CDR3 is TGTGCCAGCAGTTACCAGAGAATGGACAGGCAAGCTTTCTTT. Encoded protein: CASSYQRMDRQAFF.